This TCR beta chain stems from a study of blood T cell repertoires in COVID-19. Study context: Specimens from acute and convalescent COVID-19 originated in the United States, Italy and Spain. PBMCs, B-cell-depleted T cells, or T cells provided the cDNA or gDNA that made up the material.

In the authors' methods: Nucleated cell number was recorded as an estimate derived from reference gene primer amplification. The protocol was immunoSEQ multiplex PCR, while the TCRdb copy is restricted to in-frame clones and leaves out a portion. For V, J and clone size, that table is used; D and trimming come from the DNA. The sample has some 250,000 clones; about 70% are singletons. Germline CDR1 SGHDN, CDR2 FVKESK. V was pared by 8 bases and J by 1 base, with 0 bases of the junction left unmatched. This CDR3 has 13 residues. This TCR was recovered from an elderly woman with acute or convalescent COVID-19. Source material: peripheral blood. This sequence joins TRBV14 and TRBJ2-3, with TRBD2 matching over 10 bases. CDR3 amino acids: CASGLAGTDTQYF. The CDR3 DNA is TGTGCCAGCGGACTAGCGGGCACAGATACGCAGTATTTT. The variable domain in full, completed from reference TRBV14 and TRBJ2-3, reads EAGVTQFPSHSVIEKGQTVTLRCDPISGHDNLYWYRRVMGKEIKFLLHFVKESKQDESGMPNNRFLAERTGGTYSTLKVQPAELEDSGVYFCASGLAGTDTQYFGPGTRLTVL.